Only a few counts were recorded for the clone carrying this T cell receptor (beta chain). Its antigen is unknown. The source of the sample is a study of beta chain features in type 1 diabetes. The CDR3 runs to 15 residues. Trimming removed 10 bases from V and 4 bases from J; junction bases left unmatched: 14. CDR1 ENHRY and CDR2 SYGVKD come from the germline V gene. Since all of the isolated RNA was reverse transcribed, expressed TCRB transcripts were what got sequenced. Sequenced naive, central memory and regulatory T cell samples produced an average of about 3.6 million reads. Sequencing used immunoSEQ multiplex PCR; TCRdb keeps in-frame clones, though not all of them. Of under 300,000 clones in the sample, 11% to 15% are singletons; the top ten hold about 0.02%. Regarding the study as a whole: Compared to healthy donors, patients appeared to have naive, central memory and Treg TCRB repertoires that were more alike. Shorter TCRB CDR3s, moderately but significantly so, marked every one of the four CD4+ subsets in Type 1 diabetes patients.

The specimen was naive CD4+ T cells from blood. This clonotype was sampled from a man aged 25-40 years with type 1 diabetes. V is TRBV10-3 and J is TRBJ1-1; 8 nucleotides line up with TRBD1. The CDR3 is CATASWTGRLTEAFF. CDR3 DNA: TGTGCCACCGCATCGTGGACAGGGAGACTCACTGAAGCTTTCTTT.